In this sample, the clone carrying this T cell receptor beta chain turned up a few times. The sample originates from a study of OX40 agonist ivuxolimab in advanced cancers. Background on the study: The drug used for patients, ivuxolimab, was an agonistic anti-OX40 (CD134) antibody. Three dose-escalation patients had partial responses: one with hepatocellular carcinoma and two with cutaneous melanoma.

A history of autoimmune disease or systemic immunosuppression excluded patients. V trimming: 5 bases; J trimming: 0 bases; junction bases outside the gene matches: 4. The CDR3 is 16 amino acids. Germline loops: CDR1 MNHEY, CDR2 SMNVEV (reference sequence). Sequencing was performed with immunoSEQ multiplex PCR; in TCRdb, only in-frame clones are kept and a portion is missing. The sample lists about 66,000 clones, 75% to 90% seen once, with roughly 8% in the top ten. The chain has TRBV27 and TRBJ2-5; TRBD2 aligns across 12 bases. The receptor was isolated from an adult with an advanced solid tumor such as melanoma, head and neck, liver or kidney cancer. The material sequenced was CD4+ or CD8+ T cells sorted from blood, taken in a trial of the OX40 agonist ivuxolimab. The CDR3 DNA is TGTGCCAGCAGTCTAGCGGGGGGGATGTACCAAGAGACCCAGTACTTC. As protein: CASSLAGGMYQETQYF.